This T cell receptor beta chain is from a study of glioma-infiltrating T cells. Trimming at V came to 7 bases and at J to 6 bases, leaving 12 bases not matched to a gene. Germline V lookup: CDR1 SEHNR, CDR2 FQNEAQ (reference sequence). The CDR3 covers 15 residues. Using RNA template, CDR3s of TCR alpha and beta were amplified with iRepertoire arm-PCR. Input was about 100-450 ng of tissue mRNA or PBMC total RNA. TCRdb passed the multiplex PCR reads through MiXCR, listing each CDR3 protein once. The sample shows about 140,000 distinct CDR3 sequences, roughly 43% of them seen only once. Overall study findings and caveats: Only very few CDR3 sequences appeared in both tissue and blood. Gliomas, especially low-grade, showed above-expected tissue-blood divergence; non-neoplastic patients showed below.

For this clonotype: No antigen is known for it.

Sample: glioma tissue, nonneoplastic brain tissue, or PBMCs (not recorded which). This receptor was identified in a human donor with low-grade glioma or glioblastoma, undergoing nonglioma brain surgery, or in good health (not recorded which). This sequence joins TRBV7-9 and TRBJ1-1; 9 nucleotides line up with TRBD1. CDR3 bases: TGTGCCAGCAACGGACAGGGGCAACTTGGCCCTGAAGCTTTCTTT. It translates to CASNGQGQLGPEAFF.